These 17 T cell receptor beta chains originate from one sample sequenced in a study of T cells in Graves' hyperthyroidism and ophthalmopathy. RNA transcripts gave rise to amplified TCR beta CDR3 regions. First-round RT-PCR targeting the TCR CDR3 was performed with the HTBI primer set. MiXCR was run by TCRdb on the multiplex PCR reads, yielding one entry per CDR3 protein. Of about 420,000 distinct CDR3 sequences listed, less than 20% are singletons. Sequenced material: blood. The receptors originated from a woman aged 18-30 years with Graves' hyperthyroidism.

This clonotype was seen at least ten times. This chain connects TRBV14 to TRBJ1-4; TRBD1 might be the D (5 bases). The CDR3 consists of 16 residues. V was trimmed by 4 bases and J by 4 bases, leaving 16 bases between them. Germline values: CDR1 SGHDN, CDR2 FVKESK. In DNA, the CDR3 is TGTGCCAGCAGCCGCTACAGGTTCCCGGGTAATGAAAAACTGTTTTTT. Encoded protein: CASSRYRFPGNEKLFF.

This clonotype was observed a few times. The chain joins TRBV9 to TRBJ2-7; D is possibly TRBD2 (5 bases). Germline V gives CDR1 SGDLS, CDR2 YYNGEE. This CDR3 has 14 residues. Trimming shortened V by 4 bases and J by 3 bases, and 14 bases separated the two germline ends. The CDR3 protein is CASSPGSVVYEQYF. The CDR3 DNA is TGTGCCAGCAGCCCGGGAAGCGTTGTCTACGAGCAGTACTTC.

This clonotype has just a few counts. The genes are TRBV15 and TRBJ2-3; possible D gene TRBD2, 5 bases. V was shortened by 7 bases and J by 0 bases, with 11 bases between the two germline ends. Per germline, CDR1 LNHNV and CDR2 YYDKDF (reference sequence). This CDR3 has 14 amino acids. The CDR3: CATNPSGSTDTQYF. CDR3 sequence (DNA): TGTGCCACCAACCCAAGCGGTAGCACAGATACGCAGTATTTT.

This CDR3 is CASRGQLWGNSPLHF. The CDR3 nucleotides read TGTGCCAGCAGGGGACAGCTATGGGGGAATTCACCCCTCCACTTT. The J gene is TRBJ1-6, the V gene TRBV28, with 7 bases aligning to TRBD1. CDR1 MDHEN and CDR2 SYDVKM come from the germline V gene. The CDR3 is made up of 15 amino acids. The ends lost 6 bases at V and 7 bases at J; junction bases unmatched: 9.

In its sample, this clonotype was seen many times. This rearrangement joins TRBV6-2 or TRBV6-3 to TRBJ2-5; 7 bases are shared with TRBD2. This CDR3 region has 17 residues. The germline CDR1 and CDR2 sequences are MNHEY and SVGEGT. The J segment lost 5 bases and the V segment lost 6 bases, leaving 18 bases of the junction unmatched. The CDR3 nucleotides are TGTGCCAGCAGCCATGGGGAACGGGGGGTTCGATATGAGACCCAGTACTTC. Its protein is CASSHGERGVRYETQYF.

There are many counts of this clonotype. The chain joins TRBV20-1 to TRBJ2-7, with TRBD2 matching 8 bases. Germline values: CDR1 DFQATT, CDR2 SNEGSKA (reference sequence). The CDR3 spans 14 residues. V was pared by 5 bases and J by 0 bases, with 6 bases of the junction left unmatched. CDR3 region: CSAYSGGSSYEQYF. The CDR3 DNA sequence: TGCAGTGCTTACAGCGGGGGAAGCTCCTACGAGCAGTACTTC.

This clonotype was observed at least ten times. J is TRBJ2-7 and V is TRBV7-9; 12 nucleotides match TRBD2. Germline CDR1 is SEHNR and CDR2 is FQNEAQ (reference sequence). The CDR3 extends over 15 amino acids. V gave up 5 bases and J gave up 3 bases; unmatched junction bases: 5. In nucleotides, the CDR3 is TGTGCCAGCAGCCTGACTAGCGGGGGCCTCTACGAGCAGTACTTC. Encoded protein: CASSLTSGGLYEQYF.

This clonotype appeared many times. The V and J genes are TRBV7-9 and TRBJ2-7, with TRBD2 matching 11 bases. The length of the CDR3 is 18 residues. Germline loops: CDR1 SEHNR, CDR2 FQNEAQ (reference sequence). V shed 4 bases and J 2 bases; nucleotides not matched to a gene: 13. The CDR3 region has the DNA TGTGCCAGCAGCTCCGGGACTAGCGGATCCCAGGGCCCCTACGAGCAGTACTTC. Protein: CASSSGTSGSQGPYEQYF.

This clonotype was seen ten or more times. V is TRBV12-3 or TRBV12-4 and J is TRBJ1-2; 9 bases line up with TRBD1. V was pared by 3 bases and J by 4 bases, with 9 bases of the junction left unmatched. The CDR3 totals 16 residues. DNA of the CDR3: TGTGCCAGCAGTTTGGGGGACAGGGTTACAGGCTATGGCTACACCTTC. This gives the protein CASSLGDRVTGYGYTF.

This clonotype was recorded many times. V and J are TRBV20-1 and TRBJ2-7; a possible D gene is TRBD2 (5 bases). The ends were cut back, 5 bases at V and 3 bases at J, with 17 bases in the middle. The CDR3 totals 14 residues. The germline V gene has CDR1 DFQATT and CDR2 SNEGSKA (reference sequence). The CDR3 spells CSAPAPGSDYEQYF. As DNA, the CDR3 is TGCAGTGCTCCCGCCCCGGGGTCTGACTACGAGCAGTACTTC.

This clonotype has at least ten counts. The chain employs TRBV6-1 and TRBJ2-3, with 7 bases that match TRBD2. This CDR3 region has 14 residues. J gave up 0 bases and V 8 bases, and 5 bases lay outside the gene matches. Germline loops: CDR1 MNHNS, CDR2 SASEGT. The CDR3 nucleotides are TGTGCCAGCCTCAAGCGGGGAAGCACAGATACGCAGTATTTT. Its protein is CASLKRGSTDTQYF.

This clonotype has at least ten counts. V is TRBV3-1 and J is TRBJ2-3, with a weak D call TRBD1 (6 bases). Looked up from germline, CDR1 is LGHDT and CDR2 is YNNKEL (reference sequence). The CDR3 has 16 amino acids. V gave up 3 bases and J gave up 0 bases, with 13 bases separating them. The CDR3 sequence is CASSQGWTASTDTQYF. CDR3 coding DNA: TGTGCCAGCAGCCAGGGCTGGACAGCTAGCACAGATACGCAGTATTTT.

This chain connects TRBV4-1 to TRBJ2-7, with D perhaps matching TRBD1 (5 bases). V was clipped by 4 bases and J by 3 bases, with 13 bases between them. This CDR3 spans 14 amino acids. Germline CDR1 MGHRA, CDR2 YSYEKL. CDR3 nucleotides: TGCGCCAGCAGCCGACAGCGAGCTGGCTACGAGCAGTACTTC. It translates to CASSRQRAGYEQYF.

The V gene is TRBV12-3 or TRBV12-4, the J gene TRBJ1-2; a weak D match, TRBD1 (5 bases). V was pared by 0 bases and J by 3 bases, with 11 bases between. CDR3 size: 15 residues. CDR3 amino acids: CASSLARGDDYGYTF. DNA for the CDR3: TGTGCCAGCAGTTTAGCTCGCGGGGACGACTATGGCTACACCTTC.

The V call is TRBV27, the J call TRBJ2-2; possibly TRBD1 for D (6 bases). CDR3 length equals 12 residues. CDR1 and CDR2 from the germline V gene are MNHEY and SMNVEV (reference sequence). The V gene lost 6 bases and the J gene lost 7 bases, with 9 bases spanning the gap. CDR3 sequence: CASSGQFGELFF. The CDR3 DNA reads TGTGCCAGCAGCGGACAGTTCGGGGAGCTGTTTTTT.

This sequence joins TRBV4-3 and TRBJ2-2; D unresolved. Germline V CDR1 and CDR2: LGHNA, YSLEER. The CDR3 consists of 15 residues. V gave up 3 bases and J gave up 6 bases, with 14 bases separating them. The CDR3 here is CASSHLRTLAGELFF. The CDR3 DNA reads as TGCGCCAGCAGCCACCTAAGGACCCTGGCCGGGGAGCTGTTTTTT.

This clonotype was observed at least ten times. The J gene is TRBJ2-2, the V gene TRBV12-3 or TRBV12-4; unclear D gene. The CDR3 sequence is 15 residues long. V was clipped by 3 bases and J by 1 base, with 9 bases between them. In DNA, the CDR3 is TGTGCCAGCAGTTTCGCGCCAGGGAACACCGGGGAGCTGTTTTTT. Translated, it gives CASSFAPGNTGELFF.